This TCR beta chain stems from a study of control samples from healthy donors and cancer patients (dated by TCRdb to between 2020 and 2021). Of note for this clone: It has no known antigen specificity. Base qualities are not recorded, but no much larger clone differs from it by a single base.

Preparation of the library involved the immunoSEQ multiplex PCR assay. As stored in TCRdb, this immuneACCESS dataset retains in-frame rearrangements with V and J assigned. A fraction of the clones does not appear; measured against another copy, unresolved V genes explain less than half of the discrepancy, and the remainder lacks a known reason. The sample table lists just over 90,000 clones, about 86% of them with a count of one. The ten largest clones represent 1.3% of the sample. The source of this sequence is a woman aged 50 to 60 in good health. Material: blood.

The nucleotide sequence reads as follows: TGCGCCAGCAGCAGGTTGGGGACTAGCGTCAATGAGCAGTTCTTC. It is translated as CASSRLGTSVNEQFF. The V and J genes are TRBV5-1 and TRBJ2-1, with 10 bases in between that match TRBD2. V ends up 4 bases short and J 6 bases short, with an unmatched junction base count of 7. Reading from cysteine to phenylalanine, the CDR3 counts 15 amino acids. The CDR3 DNA has 45 bases and is translated from base 1. The CDR1 and CDR2 encoded by the germline V gene are SGHRS and YFSETQ.